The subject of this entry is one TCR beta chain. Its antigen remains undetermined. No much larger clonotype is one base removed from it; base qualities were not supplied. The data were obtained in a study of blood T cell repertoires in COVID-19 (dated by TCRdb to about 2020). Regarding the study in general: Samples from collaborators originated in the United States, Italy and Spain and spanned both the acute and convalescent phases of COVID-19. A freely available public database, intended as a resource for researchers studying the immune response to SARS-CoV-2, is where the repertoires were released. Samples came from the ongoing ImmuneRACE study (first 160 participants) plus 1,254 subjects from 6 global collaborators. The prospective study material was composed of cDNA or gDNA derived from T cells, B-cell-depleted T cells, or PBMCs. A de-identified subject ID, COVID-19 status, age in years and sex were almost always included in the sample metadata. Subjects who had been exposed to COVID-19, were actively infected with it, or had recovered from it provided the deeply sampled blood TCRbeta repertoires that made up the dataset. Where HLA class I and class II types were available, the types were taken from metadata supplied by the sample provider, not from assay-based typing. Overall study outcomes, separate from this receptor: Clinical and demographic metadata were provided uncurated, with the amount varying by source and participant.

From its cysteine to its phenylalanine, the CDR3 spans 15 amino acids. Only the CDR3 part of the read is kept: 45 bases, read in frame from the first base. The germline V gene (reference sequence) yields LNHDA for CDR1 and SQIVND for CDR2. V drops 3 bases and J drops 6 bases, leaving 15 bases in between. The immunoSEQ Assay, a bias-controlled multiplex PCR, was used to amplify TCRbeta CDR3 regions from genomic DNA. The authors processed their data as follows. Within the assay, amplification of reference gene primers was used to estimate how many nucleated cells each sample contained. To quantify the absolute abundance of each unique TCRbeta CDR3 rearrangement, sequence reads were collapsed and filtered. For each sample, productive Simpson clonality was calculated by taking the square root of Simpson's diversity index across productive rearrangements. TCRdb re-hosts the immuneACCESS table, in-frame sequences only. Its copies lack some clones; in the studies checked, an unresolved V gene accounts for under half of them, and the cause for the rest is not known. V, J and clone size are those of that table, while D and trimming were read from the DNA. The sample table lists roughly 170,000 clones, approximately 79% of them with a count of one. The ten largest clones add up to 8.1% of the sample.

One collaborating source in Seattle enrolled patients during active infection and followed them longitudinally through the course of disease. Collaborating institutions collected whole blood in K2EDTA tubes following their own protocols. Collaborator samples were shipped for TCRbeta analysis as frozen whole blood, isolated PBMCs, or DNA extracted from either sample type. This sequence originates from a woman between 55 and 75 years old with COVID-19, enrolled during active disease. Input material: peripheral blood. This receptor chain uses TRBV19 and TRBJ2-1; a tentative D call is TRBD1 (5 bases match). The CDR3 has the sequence CASSISGLRTNEQFF. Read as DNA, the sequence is TGTGCCAGTAGTATCTCAGGGCTTCGGACCAATGAGCAGTTCTTC.